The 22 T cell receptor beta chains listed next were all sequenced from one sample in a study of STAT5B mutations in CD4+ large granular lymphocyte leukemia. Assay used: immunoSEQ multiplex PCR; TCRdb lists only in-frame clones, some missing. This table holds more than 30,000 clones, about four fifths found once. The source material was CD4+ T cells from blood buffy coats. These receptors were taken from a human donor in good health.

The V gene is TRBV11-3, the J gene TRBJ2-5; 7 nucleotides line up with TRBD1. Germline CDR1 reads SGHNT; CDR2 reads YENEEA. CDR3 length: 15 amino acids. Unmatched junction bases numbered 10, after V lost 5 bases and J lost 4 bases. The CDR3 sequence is CASSKTGSGGETQYF. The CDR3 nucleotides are TGTGCCAGCAGCAAGACAGGGTCTGGGGGAGAGACCCAGTACTTC.

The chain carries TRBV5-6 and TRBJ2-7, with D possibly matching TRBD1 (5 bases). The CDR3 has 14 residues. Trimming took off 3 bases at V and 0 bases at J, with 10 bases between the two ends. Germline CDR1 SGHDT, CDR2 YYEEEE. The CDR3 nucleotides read TGTGCCAGCAGCTCCCGACAGAGCTCCTACGAGCAGTACTTC. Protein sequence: CASSSRQSSYEQYF. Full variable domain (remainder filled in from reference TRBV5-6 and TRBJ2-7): DAGVTQSPTHLIKTRGQQVTLRCSPKSGHDTVSWYQQALGQGPQFIFQYYEEEERQRGNFPDRFSGHQFPNYSSELNVNALLLGDSALYLCASSSRQSSYEQYFGPGTRLTVT.

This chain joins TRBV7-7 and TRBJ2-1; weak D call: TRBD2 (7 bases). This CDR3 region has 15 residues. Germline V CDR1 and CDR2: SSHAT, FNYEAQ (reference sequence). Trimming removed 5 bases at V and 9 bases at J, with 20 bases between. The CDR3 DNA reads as TGTGCCAGCAGCGGGGGCGGGGGTCGGGGTGGTGAGCAGTTCTTC. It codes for CASSGGGGRGGEQFF.

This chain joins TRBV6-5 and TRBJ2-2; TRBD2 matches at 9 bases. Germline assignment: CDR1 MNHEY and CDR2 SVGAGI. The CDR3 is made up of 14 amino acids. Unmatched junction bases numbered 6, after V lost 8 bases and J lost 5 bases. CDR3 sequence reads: CASRPAGGTGELFF. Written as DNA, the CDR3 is TGTGCCAGCCGCCCGGCGGGGGGGACCGGGGAGCTGTTTTTT.

The CDR3 here is CATSPRGRETQYF. CDR3 DNA: TGTGCCACCAGCCCCAGGGGGCGGGAGACCCAGTACTTC. V gene TRBV15 combines with J gene TRBJ2-5; 8 bases match TRBD1. This CDR3 is built from 13 residues. Germline V gene sequence: CDR1 LNHNV, CDR2 YYDKDF (reference sequence). Trimming cost V 5 bases and J 5 bases; bases outside gene matches: 4.

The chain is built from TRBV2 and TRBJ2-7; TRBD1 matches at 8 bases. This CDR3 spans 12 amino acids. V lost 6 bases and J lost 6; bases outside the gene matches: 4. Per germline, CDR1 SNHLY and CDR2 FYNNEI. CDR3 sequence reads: CASRDRVGEQYF. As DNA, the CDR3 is TGTGCCAGCAGGGACAGGGTAGGCGAGCAGTACTTC.

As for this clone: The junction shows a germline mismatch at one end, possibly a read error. This CDR3 reads CAWSGAGGPISVF. The CDR3 nucleotides are TGTGCCTGGAGTGGAGCGGGAGGGCCCATTTCGGTCTTC. The V gene is TRBV30, the J gene TRBJ2-1; TRBD2 agrees at 10 bases. Looked up from germline, CDR1 is GTSNPN and CDR2 is SVGIG (reference sequence). The CDR3 runs 13 residues.

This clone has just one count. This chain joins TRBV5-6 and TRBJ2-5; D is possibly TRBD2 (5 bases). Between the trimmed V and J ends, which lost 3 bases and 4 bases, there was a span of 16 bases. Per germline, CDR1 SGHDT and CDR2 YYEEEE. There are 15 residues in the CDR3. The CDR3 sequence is CASSSGLGWVETQYF. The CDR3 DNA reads TGTGCCAGCAGCTCCGGACTGGGGTGGGTAGAGACCCAGTACTTC.

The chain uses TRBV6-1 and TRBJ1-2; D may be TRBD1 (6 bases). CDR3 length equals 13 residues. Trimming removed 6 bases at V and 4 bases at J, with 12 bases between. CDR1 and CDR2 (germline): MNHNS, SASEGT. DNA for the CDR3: TGTGCCAGCAGCGAGATACAGGGCTATGGCTACACCTTC. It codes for CASSEIQGYGYTF.

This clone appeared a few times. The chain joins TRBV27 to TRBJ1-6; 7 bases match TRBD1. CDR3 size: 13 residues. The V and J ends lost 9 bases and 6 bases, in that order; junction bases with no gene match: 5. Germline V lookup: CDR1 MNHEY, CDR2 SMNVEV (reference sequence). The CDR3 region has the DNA TGTGCCAGTGCGCGACAGGGTAATTCACCCCTCCACTTT. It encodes CASARQGNSPLHF.

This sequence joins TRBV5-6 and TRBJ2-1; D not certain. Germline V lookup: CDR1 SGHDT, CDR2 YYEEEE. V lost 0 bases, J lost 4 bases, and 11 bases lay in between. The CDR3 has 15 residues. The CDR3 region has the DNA TGTGCCAGCAGCTTGGGCAAGGTGGATTACAATGAGCAGTTCTTC. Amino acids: CASSLGKVDYNEQFF.

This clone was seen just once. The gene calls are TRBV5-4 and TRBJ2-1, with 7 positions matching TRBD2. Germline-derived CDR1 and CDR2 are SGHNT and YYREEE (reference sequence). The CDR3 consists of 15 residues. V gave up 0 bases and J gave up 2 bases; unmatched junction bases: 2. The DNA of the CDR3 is TGTGCCAGCAGCTTGGACGGGAGGACCTACAATGAGCAGTTCTTC. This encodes CASSLDGRTYNEQFF.

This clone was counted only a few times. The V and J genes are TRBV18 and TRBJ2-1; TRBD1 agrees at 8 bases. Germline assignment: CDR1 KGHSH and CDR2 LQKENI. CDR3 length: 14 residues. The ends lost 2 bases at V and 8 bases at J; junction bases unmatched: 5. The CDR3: CASSPGTGHDEQFF. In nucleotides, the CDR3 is TGTGCCAGCTCACCAGGGACAGGACATGATGAGCAGTTCTTC. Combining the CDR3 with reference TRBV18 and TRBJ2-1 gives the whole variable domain NAGVMQNPRHLVRRRGQEARLRCSPMKGHSHVYWYRQLPEEGLKFMVYLQKENIIDESGMPKERFSAEFPKEGPSILRIQQVVRGDSAAYFCASSPGTGHDEQFFGPGTRLTVL.

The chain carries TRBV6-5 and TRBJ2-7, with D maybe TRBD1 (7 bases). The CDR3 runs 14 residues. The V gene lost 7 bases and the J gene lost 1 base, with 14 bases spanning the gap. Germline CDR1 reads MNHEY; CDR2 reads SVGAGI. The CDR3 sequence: CASKLEGASYEQYF. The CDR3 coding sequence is TGTGCCAGCAAGTTGGAGGGGGCGTCCTACGAGCAGTACTTC.

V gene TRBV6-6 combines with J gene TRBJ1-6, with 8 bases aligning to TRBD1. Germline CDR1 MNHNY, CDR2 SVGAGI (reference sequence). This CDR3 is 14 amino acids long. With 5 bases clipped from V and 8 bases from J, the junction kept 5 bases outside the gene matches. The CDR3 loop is CASSPGQDYSPLHF. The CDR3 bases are TGTGCCAGCAGTCCGGGACAGGACTATTCACCCCTCCACTTT.

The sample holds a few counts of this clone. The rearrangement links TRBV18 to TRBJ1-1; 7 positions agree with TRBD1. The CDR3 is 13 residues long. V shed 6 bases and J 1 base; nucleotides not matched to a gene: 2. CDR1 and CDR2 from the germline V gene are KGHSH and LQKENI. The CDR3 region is CASSGQQNTEAFF. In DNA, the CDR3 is TGTGCCAGCTCGGGACAGCAGAACACTGAAGCTTTCTTT.

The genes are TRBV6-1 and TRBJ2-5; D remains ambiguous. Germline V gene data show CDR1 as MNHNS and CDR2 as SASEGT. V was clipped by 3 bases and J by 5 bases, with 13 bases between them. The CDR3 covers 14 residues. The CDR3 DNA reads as TGTGCCAGCAGTGAGATTAATGTTCAGGAGACCCAGTACTTC. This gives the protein CASSEINVQETQYF.

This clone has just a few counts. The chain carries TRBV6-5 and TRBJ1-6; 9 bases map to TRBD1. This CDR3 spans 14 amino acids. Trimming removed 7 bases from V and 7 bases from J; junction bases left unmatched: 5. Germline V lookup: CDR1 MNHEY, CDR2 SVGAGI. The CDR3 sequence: CASKRDRANSPLHF. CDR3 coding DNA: TGTGCCAGCAAGCGGGACAGGGCCAATTCACCCCTCCACTTT.

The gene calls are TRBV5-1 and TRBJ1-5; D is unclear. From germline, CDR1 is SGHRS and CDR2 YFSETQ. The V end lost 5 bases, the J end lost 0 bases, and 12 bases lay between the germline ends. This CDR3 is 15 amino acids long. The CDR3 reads CASSLWGNSNQPQHF. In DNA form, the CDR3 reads TGCGCCAGCAGTTTGTGGGGAAATAGCAATCAGCCCCAGCATTTT.

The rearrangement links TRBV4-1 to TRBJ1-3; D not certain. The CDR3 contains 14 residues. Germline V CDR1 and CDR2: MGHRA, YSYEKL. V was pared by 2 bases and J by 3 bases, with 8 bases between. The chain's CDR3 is CASSQLTIGNTIYF. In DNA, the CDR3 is TGCGCCAGCAGCCAACTGACAATTGGAAACACCATATATTTT.

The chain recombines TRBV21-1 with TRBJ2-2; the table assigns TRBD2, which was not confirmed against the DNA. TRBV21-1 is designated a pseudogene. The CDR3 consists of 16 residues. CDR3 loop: CASSIGTSVSTGELFF. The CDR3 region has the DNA TGTGCCAGCAGCATTGGGACTAGCGTTTCAACCGGGGAGCTGTTTTTT.

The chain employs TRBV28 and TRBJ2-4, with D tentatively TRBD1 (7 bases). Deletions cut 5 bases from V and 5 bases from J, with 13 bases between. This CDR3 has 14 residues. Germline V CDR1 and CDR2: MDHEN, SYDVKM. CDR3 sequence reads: CASSGGGAQNIQYF. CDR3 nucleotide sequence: TGTGCCAGCAGTGGAGGGGGCGCCCAAAACATTCAGTACTTC.